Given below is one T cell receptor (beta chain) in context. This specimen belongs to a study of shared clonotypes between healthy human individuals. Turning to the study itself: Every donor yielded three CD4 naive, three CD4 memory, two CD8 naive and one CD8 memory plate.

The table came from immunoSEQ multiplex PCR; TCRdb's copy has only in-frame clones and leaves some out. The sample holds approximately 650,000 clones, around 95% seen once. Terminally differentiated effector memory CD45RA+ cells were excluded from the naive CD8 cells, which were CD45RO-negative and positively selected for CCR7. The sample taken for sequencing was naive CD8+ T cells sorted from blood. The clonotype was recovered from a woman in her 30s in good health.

CDR3: CASSLGGSGAYEQYF. The CDR3 nucleotides are TGTGCCAGTAGTCTAGGCGGGAGTGGGGCCTACGAGCAGTACTTC. The rearrangement joins TRBV19 to TRBJ2-7, with TRBD2 matching 7 bases. The J segment lost 2 bases and the V segment lost 5 bases, leaving 9 bases of the junction unmatched. CDR3 length equals 15 residues. The V gene's germline CDR1 is LNHDA and CDR2 SQIVND (reference sequence).